The rows below give T cell receptor beta chains drawn from one sample of a study of OX40 agonist ivuxolimab in advanced cancers. The repertoire was sequenced with immunoSEQ multiplex PCR; TCRdb's copy has only in-frame clones and lacks some. The repertoire holds approximately 91,000 clones, with around nine tenths as singletons. The material was CD4+ or CD8+ T cells sorted from blood, obtained in a trial of the OX40 agonist ivuxolimab. The source of these receptors is an adult with an advanced solid tumor such as melanoma, head and neck, liver or kidney cancer. The CDR3 runs from the conserved cysteine through the conserved F or W. The D gene is left open where the match is weak. Rows give clone size only sometimes, using once, few, many, or a class for an expanded clone.

size,V,D,J,DNA,CDR3
NA,TRBV5-1,NA,TRBJ2-5,TGCGCCAGCAGTCGGGACTCAGGAGGCCAAGAGACCCAGTACTTC,CASSRDSGGQETQYF
NA,TRBV6-4,TRBD2,TRBJ2-1,TGTGCCAGCAGTGACTCGAGACTAGCTTTATCGCAGTTCTTC,CASSDSRLALSQFF
NA,TRBV18,TRBD2,TRBJ2-3,TGTGCCAGCTCACGGCTAGCGGACCCCGATACGCAGTATTTT,CASSRLADPDTQYF
NA,TRBV19,NA,TRBJ1-2,TGTGCCAGTTCTGACGGGGCCTATTATGGCTACACCTTC,CASSDGAYYGYTF
NA,TRBV5-1,NA,TRBJ1-1,TGCGCCAGCAGCTACAGGGAGGACACTGAAGCTTTCTTT,CASSYREDTEAFF
NA,TRBV18,TRBD1,TRBJ1-2,TGTGCCAGCTCACCCCCGGGACAGGGGGCGGGAACGACCACCTTC,CASSPPGQGAGTTTF
once,TRBV25-1,TRBD1,TRBJ1-1,TGTGCCAGCAAAACCCCAGGGGGCGTGGGCACTGAAGCTTTCTTT,CASKTPGGVGTEAFF
once,TRBV18,NA,TRBJ2-6,TGTGCCAGCTCACCTGGGGCCAACGTCCTGACTTTC,CASSPGANVLTF
NA,TRBV19,NA,TRBJ1-2,TGTGCCAGTTCGAGGGCTAACTATGGCTACACCTTC,CASSRANYGYTF
NA,TRBV9,NA,TRBJ1-3,TGTGCCAGCAGCGTAACCGGAAGCTCTGGAAACACCATATATTTT,CASSVTGSSGNTIYF
NA,TRBV15,NA,TRBJ2-5,TGTGCCACCAGCAGCTTCCTTCTGGGGCCCCAAGAGACCCAGTACTTC,CATSSFLLGPQETQYF
NA,TRBV6-6,NA,TRBJ2-3,TGTGCCAGCACCTACGGGTACCAGGAGGTCGCCGATACGCAGTATTTT,CASTYGYQEVADTQYF
NA,TRBV9,TRBD2,TRBJ2-3,TGTGCCAGCAGCCTTATGACTAGCTCCGCAGATACGCAGTATTTT,CASSLMTSSADTQYF
NA,TRBV6-1,TRBD1,TRBJ2-3,TGTGCCAGCAGAAGGACAGGGGGCGTAGATACGCAGTATTTT,CASRRTGGVDTQYF
once,TRBV5-1,TRBD1,TRBJ1-1,TGCGCCAGCAGCCCGGACAGGCCAAACACTGAAGCTTTCTTT,CASSPDRPNTEAFF
NA,TRBV2,NA,TRBJ2-5,TGTGCCAGCAGCGACCGTGGCGGGGAGACCCAGTACTTC,CASSDRGGETQYF
NA,TRBV21-1,NA,TRBJ1-6,TGTGCCAGCAGCAAAGCGCCTTTCCCGAATAGCTCCTATAATTCACCCCTCCACTTT,CASSKAPFPNSSYNSPLHF
NA,TRBV28,NA,TRBJ1-1,TGTGCCAGCAGTTTACCCCCCGGGAGCAAAGCTTTCTTT,CASSLPPGSKAFF
NA,TRBV29-1,NA,TRBJ2-3,TGCAGCACGGACGGGGGTCGCCCCGGGGCAGATACGCAGTATTTT,CSTDGGRPGADTQYF
NA,TRBV5-8,TRBD1,TRBJ2-3,TGTGCCAGCAGCTTGGAGGGACAGGGGAAGACAGATACGCAGTATTTT,CASSLEGQGKTDTQYF
NA,TRBV6-5,NA,TRBJ1-2,TGTGCCAGCAGTTCTCTCTATGGCTACACCTTC,CASSSLYGYTF
NA,TRBV7-2,NA,TRBJ1-2,TGTGCCAGCAGCTTAGTCGAGCTTTATGGCTACACCTTC,CASSLVELYGYTF
NA,TRBV9,NA,TRBJ2-5,TGTGCCAGCAGCACCCGCCGTGCGGAGACCCAGTACTTC,CASSTRRAETQYF
once,TRBV6-1,NA,TRBJ1-2,TGTGCCAGCAGTGACTGGACCTCCCGTGGGGGCTACACCTTC,CASSDWTSRGGYTF
once,TRBV5-1,NA,TRBJ1-3,TGCGCCAGCAGCTTGGTGGGGACAGGAAACACCATATATTTT,CASSLVGTGNTIYF
NA,TRBV9,TRBD1,TRBJ1-1,TGTGCCAGCACCGCGGGACAGGGGAACACTGAAGCTTTCTTT,CASTAGQGNTEAFF
NA,TRBV5-1,NA,TRBJ2-7,TGCGCCAGCAGCCCTTCAATCGATACCGGGGGCTTCCACGAGCAGTACTTC,CASSPSIDTGGFHEQYF
once,TRBV6-1,NA,TRBJ1-5,TGTGCCAGCACCGCCGGGGGAAGTTTTCGGCCCCAGCATTTT,CASTAGGSFRPQHF
NA,TRBV6-4,NA,TRBJ2-1,TGTGCCAGCAGCGAATCCCCCGGGAATGAGCAGTTCTTC,CASSESPGNEQFF
NA,TRBV6-1,NA,TRBJ2-2,TGTGCCAGCAGTAAACGGACAGATAACACCGGGGAGCTGTTTTTT,CASSKRTDNTGELFF
NA,TRBV7-2,TRBD2,TRBJ2-4,TGTGCCAGCAGCTTAGGGGAGACTAGCCGCTCCAAAAACATTCAGTACTTC,CASSLGETSRSKNIQYF
NA,TRBV7-2,TRBD1,TRBJ1-6,TGTGCCAGCAGCTTAGCGCTCAGGGGGCGGAATTCACCCCTCCACTTT,CASSLALRGRNSPLHF
NA,TRBV29-1,NA,TRBJ2-2,TGCAGCGTGGGACGACCGGGGGATCTTTCCACCGGGGAGCTGTTTTTT,CSVGRPGDLSTGELFF
NA,TRBV5-1,TRBD1,TRBJ1-2,TGCGCCAGCAGCCGAGGGACAGGGTCGGACTATGGCTACACCTTC,CASSRGTGSDYGYTF
NA,TRBV9,NA,TRBJ2-1,TGTGCCAGCAGCGTAGGGGTGGGTAATGAGCAGTTCTTC,CASSVGVGNEQFF
once,TRBV2,NA,TRBJ1-5,TGTGCCAGCAGTTCTCAGGGAAATCAGCCCCAGCATTTT,CASSSQGNQPQHF
NA,TRBV19,NA,TRBJ2-2,TGTGCCAGTAAGGGCGGGGCCTGGGGCACCGGGGAGCTGTTTTTT,CASKGGAWGTGELFF
NA,TRBV6-6,NA,TRBJ1-1,TGTGCCAGCAGTTTACGGACGAACACTGAAGCTTTCTTT,CASSLRTNTEAFF
NA,TRBV7-6,NA,TRBJ2-4,TGTGCCAGCAGCTTAGGTTCGGGGGCGCCAATCTTC,CASSLGSGAPIF
medium-sized,TRBV9,NA,TRBJ2-1,TGTGCCAGCAGCGCTCTGGGGGGGCCGAGTTTCTTC,CASSALGGPSFF
NA,TRBV9,TRBD2,TRBJ2-3,TGTGCCAGCAGCTCAAGCGGGGGCACAGATACGCAGTATTTT,CASSSSGGTDTQYF
NA,TRBV29-1,NA,TRBJ1-1,TGCAGCGTTGATAGGAGGGGTGCGCACACTGAAGCTTTCTTT,CSVDRRGAHTEAFF
NA,TRBV5-1,NA,TRBJ1-2,TGCGCCAGCAGCCCCTCGGGGAGAGGGGAGAGTGGCTACACCTTC,CASSPSGRGESGYTF